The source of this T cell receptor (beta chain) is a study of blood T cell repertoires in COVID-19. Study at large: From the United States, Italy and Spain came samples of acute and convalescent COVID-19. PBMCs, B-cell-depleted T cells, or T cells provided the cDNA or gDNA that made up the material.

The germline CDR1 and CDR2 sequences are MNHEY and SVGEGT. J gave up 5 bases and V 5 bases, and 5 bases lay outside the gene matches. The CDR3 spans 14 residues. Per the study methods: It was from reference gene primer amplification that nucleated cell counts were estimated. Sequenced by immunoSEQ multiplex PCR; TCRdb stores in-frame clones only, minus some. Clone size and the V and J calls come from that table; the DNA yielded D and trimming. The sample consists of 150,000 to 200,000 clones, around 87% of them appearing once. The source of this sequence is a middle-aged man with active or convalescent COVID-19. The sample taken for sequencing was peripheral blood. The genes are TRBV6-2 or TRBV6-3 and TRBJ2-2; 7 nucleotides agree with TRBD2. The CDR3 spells CASSPGGWTGELFF. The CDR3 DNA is TGTGCCAGCAGTCCCGGGGGGTGGACCGGGGAGCTGTTTTTT.